This is a list of T cell receptor beta chains from one sample in a study of T-cell reconstitution after alpha-beta-depleted transplantation in children. TCRdb redid the calling of the PCR reads with MiXCR, one entry per CDR3 protein. Here the sample spans more than 150,000 distinct CDR3 sequences, approximately 15% being singletons. The source material was PBMCs from the stem cell graft donor, sampled from the stem cell graft. These receptors came from a human donor who donated a stem cell graft to a child with acute lymphoblastic leukemia. The CDR3 runs from the conserved cysteine through the conserved F or W. Each record gives: J gene, clone size, V gene, D gene, CDR3 protein, CDR3 DNA. A D gene is named only where the DNA matches it firmly. The size entry is marked missing in some rows and otherwise reads once, few, many or a size class.

j_gene: TRBJ1-6; abundance: -; v_gene: TRBV12-3/TRBV12-4; d_gene: TRBD1; CDR3aa: CASSLLGQHRLHF; CDR3nt: TGTGCCAGCAGTTTACTGGGACAGCATAGACTCCACTTT
j_gene: TRBJ2-7; abundance: many; v_gene: TRBV20-1; d_gene: TRBD1; CDR3aa: CSAVRQGLIYEQYF; CDR3nt: TGCAGTGCGGTCAGACAGGGTTTGATCTACGAGCAGTACTTC
j_gene: TRBJ2-5; abundance: -; v_gene: TRBV6-5; d_gene: TRBD1; CDR3aa: CASSYSPLGTGGETQYF; CDR3nt: TGTGCCAGCAGTTACTCTCCGCTTGGGACAGGGGGAGAGACCCAGTACTTC
j_gene: TRBJ1-2; abundance: many; v_gene: TRBV5-1; d_gene: -; CDR3aa: CASSLGTSGEDGYTF; CDR3nt: TGCGCCAGCAGCTTGGGAACCTCCGGGGAGGATGGCTACACCTTC
j_gene: TRBJ1-1; abundance: many; v_gene: TRBV11-3; d_gene: -; CDR3aa: CASSDPWVKNEAFF; CDR3nt: TGTGCCAGCAGCGACCCATGGGTGAAGAATGAAGCTTTCTTT
j_gene: TRBJ2-7; abundance: many; v_gene: TRBV5-1; d_gene: TRBD2; CDR3aa: CASSLVWEGLNYEQYF; CDR3nt: TGCGCCAGCAGCTTGGTGTGGGAGGGCCTGAACTACGAGCAGTACTTC
j_gene: TRBJ2-3; abundance: many; v_gene: TRBV5-1; d_gene: TRBD2; CDR3aa: CASSLVIAGDTDTQYF; CDR3nt: TGCGCCAGCAGCTTGGTGATAGCGGGCGACACAGATACGCAGTATTTT
j_gene: TRBJ1-3; abundance: many; v_gene: TRBV20-1; d_gene: TRBD1; CDR3aa: CSATRDRARNTIYF; CDR3nt: TGCAGTGCCACTCGGGACAGAGCCAGAAACACCATATATTTT
j_gene: TRBJ1-2; abundance: many; v_gene: TRBV20-1; d_gene: TRBD1; CDR3aa: CSAQGQGVSNYGYTF; CDR3nt: TGCAGTGCTCAAGGGCAGGGGGTATCTAACTATGGCTACACCTTC
j_gene: TRBJ1-4; abundance: few; v_gene: TRBV5-7; d_gene: TRBD1; CDR3aa: CASSSTPWDRGMTNEKLFF; CDR3nt: TGTGCCAGCAGCTCAACCCCCTGGGACAGGGGAATGACTAATGAAAAACTGTTTTTT
j_gene: TRBJ2-2; abundance: many; v_gene: TRBV5-1; d_gene: TRBD2; CDR3aa: CASSLAPSGRYTGELFF; CDR3nt: TGCGCCAGCAGCTTGGCACCTAGCGGGCGGTACACCGGGGAGCTGTTTTTT
j_gene: TRBJ2-2; abundance: many; v_gene: TRBV7-9; d_gene: -; CDR3aa: CASVLRGTGELFF; CDR3nt: TGTGCCAGCGTCTTGAGGGGGACCGGGGAGCTGTTTTTT
j_gene: TRBJ2-5; abundance: many; v_gene: TRBV7-2; d_gene: -; CDR3aa: CASSPSRETQYF; CDR3nt: TGTGCCAGCAGCCCAAGTAGAGAGACCCAGTACTTC
j_gene: TRBJ1-2; abundance: -; v_gene: TRBV10-2; d_gene: -; CDR3aa: CASSSGAYGYTF; CDR3nt: TGCGCCAGCAGCTCGGGAGCCTATGGCTACACCTTC
j_gene: TRBJ1-1; abundance: many; v_gene: TRBV18; d_gene: -; CDR3aa: CASSLGTATPEAFF; CDR3nt: TGTGCCAGCTCACTTGGGACCGCAACCCCGGAAGCTTTCTTT
j_gene: TRBJ2-1; abundance: many; v_gene: TRBV11-2; d_gene: -; CDR3aa: CASSPAGLAVF; CDR3nt: TGTGCCAGCAGCCCGGCGGGGCTAGCCGTCTTC
j_gene: TRBJ1-1; abundance: few; v_gene: TRBV30; d_gene: -; CDR3aa: CAWRRTEAFF; CDR3nt: TGTGCCTGGAGGCGGACTGAAGCTTTCTTT
j_gene: TRBJ2-1; abundance: few; v_gene: TRBV19; d_gene: TRBD2; CDR3aa: CASTSGKRDYNEQFF; CDR3nt: TGTGCCAGTACCTCTGGGAAGCGGGACTACAATGAGCAGTTCTTC
j_gene: TRBJ2-3; abundance: few; v_gene: TRBV20-1; d_gene: TRBD2; CDR3aa: CSAAGLAGGPRRDTQYF; CDR3nt: TGCAGTGCCGCTGGACTAGCGGGAGGGCCGCGGCGCGATACGCAGTATTTT
j_gene: TRBJ2-1; abundance: many; v_gene: TRBV20-1; d_gene: TRBD2; CDR3aa: CSARRAGGWGYNEQFF; CDR3nt: TGCAGTGCCCGGCGAGCGGGAGGCTGGGGTTACAATGAGCAGTTCTTC
j_gene: TRBJ2-7; abundance: few; v_gene: TRBV5-1; d_gene: TRBD2; CDR3aa: CASSPGTSGIVFHEQYF; CDR3nt: TGCGCCAGCAGCCCCGGGACTAGCGGGATAGTGTTTCACGAGCAGTACTTC
j_gene: TRBJ2-1; abundance: many; v_gene: TRBV5-1; d_gene: TRBD2; CDR3aa: CASSPGLSTNEQFF; CDR3nt: TGCGCCAGCAGCCCGGGACTATCCACAAATGAGCAGTTCTTC
j_gene: TRBJ2-3; abundance: many; v_gene: TRBV6-6; d_gene: TRBD2; CDR3aa: CASSPGTSGRSFGTQYF; CDR3nt: TGTGCCAGCAGCCCCGGGACTAGCGGGAGGTCCTTTGGTACGCAGTATTTT
j_gene: TRBJ2-5; abundance: many; v_gene: TRBV5-1; d_gene: -; CDR3aa: CASSLGAIQETQYF; CDR3nt: TGCGCCAGCAGCTTGGGAGCTATCCAAGAGACCCAGTACTTC
j_gene: TRBJ2-7; abundance: -; v_gene: TRBV13; d_gene: -; CDR3aa: CASGESSYEQYF; CDR3nt: TGTGCCAGCGGGGAAAGCTCCTACGAGCAGTACTTC
j_gene: TRBJ2-7; abundance: many; v_gene: TRBV2; d_gene: TRBD2; CDR3aa: CASRWTSFYEQYF; CDR3nt: TGTGCCAGCAGATGGACTAGCTTCTACGAGCAGTACTTC
j_gene: TRBJ2-2; abundance: many; v_gene: TRBV5-6; d_gene: -; CDR3aa: CASSWITGELFF; CDR3nt: TGTGCCAGCAGTTGGATCACCGGGGAGCTGTTTTTT
j_gene: TRBJ1-6; abundance: many; v_gene: TRBV20-1; d_gene: -; CDR3aa: CSARDLRGEGSPLHF; CDR3nt: TGCAGTGCTAGAGATCTTCGGGGTGAGGGTTCACCCCTCCACTTT
j_gene: TRBJ2-5; abundance: few; v_gene: TRBV5-1; d_gene: -; CDR3aa: CASSYYRELQETQYF; CDR3nt: TGCGCCAGCAGCTACTACAGGGAACTCCAAGAGACCCAGTACTTC
j_gene: TRBJ2-2; abundance: many; v_gene: TRBV10-3; d_gene: TRBD2; CDR3aa: CAIPRTSGTNTGELFF; CDR3nt: TGTGCCATCCCGCGGACTAGCGGAACGAACACCGGGGAGCTGTTTTTT
j_gene: TRBJ2-7; abundance: many; v_gene: TRBV7-2; d_gene: -; CDR3aa: CASSLIRATEQYF; CDR3nt: TGTGCCAGCAGCTTAATTCGGGCCACCGAGCAGTACTTC
j_gene: TRBJ2-1; abundance: few; v_gene: TRBV5-6; d_gene: -; CDR3aa: CASSLGLTYNEQFF; CDR3nt: TGTGCCAGCAGCTTGGGCCTGACTTACAATGAGCAGTTCTTC
j_gene: TRBJ2-2; abundance: many; v_gene: TRBV20-1; d_gene: -; CDR3aa: CSAKANTGELFF; CDR3nt: TGCAGTGCTAAGGCGAACACCGGGGAGCTGTTTTTT
j_gene: TRBJ1-2; abundance: -; v_gene: TRBV7-9; d_gene: TRBD1; CDR3aa: CASSQTGGTSYGYTF; CDR3nt: TGTGCCAGCAGCCAGACAGGGGGAACAAGCTATGGCTACACCTTC
j_gene: TRBJ1-1; abundance: many; v_gene: TRBV7-8; d_gene: TRBD1; CDR3aa: CASRPRQGNTEAFF; CDR3nt: TGTGCCAGCAGACCTCGACAGGGGAACACTGAAGCTTTCTTT
j_gene: TRBJ1-4; abundance: many; v_gene: TRBV5-4; d_gene: -; CDR3aa: CASRRGLENEKLFF; CDR3nt: TGTGCCAGCAGGCGGGGACTGGAAAATGAAAAACTGTTTTTT
j_gene: TRBJ2-2; abundance: -; v_gene: TRBV29-1; d_gene: -; CDR3aa: CSVERSTGELFF; CDR3nt: TGCAGCGTGGAGAGATCCACCGGGGAGCTGTTTTTT
j_gene: TRBJ2-1; abundance: many; v_gene: TRBV27; d_gene: -; CDR3aa: CASSLSVRGLRNEQFF; CDR3nt: TGTGCCAGCAGTTTATCGGTCAGGGGTTTGCGCAATGAGCAGTTCTTC
j_gene: TRBJ2-5; abundance: few; v_gene: TRBV12-3/TRBV12-4; d_gene: -; CDR3aa: CASKKTEAETQYF; CDR3nt: TGTGCCAGCAAGAAGACTGAAGCGGAGACCCAGTACTTC
j_gene: TRBJ2-7; abundance: many; v_gene: TRBV13; d_gene: -; CDR3aa: CASSLQGLQMREQYF; CDR3nt: TGTGCCAGCAGCTTACAAGGCCTCCAGATGAGGGAGCAGTACTTC
j_gene: TRBJ2-6; abundance: many; v_gene: TRBV12-3/TRBV12-4; d_gene: TRBD1; CDR3aa: CATSTGPFRSGANVLTF; CDR3nt: TGTGCCACCTCGACAGGGCCCTTTAGGTCTGGGGCCAACGTCCTGACTTTC
j_gene: TRBJ1-2; abundance: -; v_gene: TRBV20-1; d_gene: -; CDR3aa: CSARGQADYGYTF; CDR3nt: TGCAGTGCTAGAGGACAGGCGGACTATGGCTACACCTTC
j_gene: TRBJ1-5; abundance: many; v_gene: TRBV5-1; d_gene: TRBD1; CDR3aa: CASSYTGQSNQPQHF; CDR3nt: TGCGCCAGCAGCTACACGGGACAGAGCAATCAGCCCCAGCATTTT
j_gene: TRBJ1-4; abundance: few; v_gene: TRBV25-1; d_gene: -; CDR3aa: CASSKTPANEKLFF; CDR3nt: TGTGCCAGCAGTAAGACCCCGGCTAATGAAAAACTGTTTTTT
j_gene: TRBJ1-1; abundance: many; v_gene: TRBV5-1; d_gene: -; CDR3aa: CASSFDGRNTEAFF; CDR3nt: TGCGCCAGCAGCTTTGACGGGAGAAACACTGAAGCTTTCTTT
j_gene: TRBJ2-1; abundance: -; v_gene: TRBV23-1; d_gene: TRBD1; CDR3aa: CASSQSSQGVSYNEQFF; CDR3nt: TGCGCCAGCAGTCAATCGTCACAGGGGGTGTCCTACAATGAGCAGTTCTTC
j_gene: TRBJ2-2; abundance: many; v_gene: TRBV12-3/TRBV12-4; d_gene: TRBD2; CDR3aa: CASSLILAGAGELFF; CDR3nt: TGTGCCAGCAGTTTGATCCTAGCGGGAGCTGGGGAGCTGTTTTTT
j_gene: TRBJ2-5; abundance: -; v_gene: TRBV6-6; d_gene: -; CDR3aa: CASRGRETQYF; CDR3nt: TGTGCCAGCCGGGGCCGAGAGACCCAGTACTTC
j_gene: TRBJ1-4; abundance: many; v_gene: TRBV6-2/TRBV6-3; d_gene: -; CDR3aa: CASSSRTESINEKLFF; CDR3nt: TGTGCCAGCAGTTCGAGGACGGAATCAATTAATGAAAAACTGTTTTTT
j_gene: TRBJ2-1; abundance: many; v_gene: TRBV20-1; d_gene: -; CDR3aa: CSASTRVNNEQFF; CDR3nt: TGCAGTGCTAGTACCAGGGTCAACAATGAGCAGTTCTTC
j_gene: TRBJ2-7; abundance: -; v_gene: TRBV7-9; d_gene: -; CDR3aa: CASSSVEAARGYEQYF; CDR3nt: TGTGCCAGCAGCTCCGTGGAAGCGGCTAGGGGTTACGAGCAGTACTTC